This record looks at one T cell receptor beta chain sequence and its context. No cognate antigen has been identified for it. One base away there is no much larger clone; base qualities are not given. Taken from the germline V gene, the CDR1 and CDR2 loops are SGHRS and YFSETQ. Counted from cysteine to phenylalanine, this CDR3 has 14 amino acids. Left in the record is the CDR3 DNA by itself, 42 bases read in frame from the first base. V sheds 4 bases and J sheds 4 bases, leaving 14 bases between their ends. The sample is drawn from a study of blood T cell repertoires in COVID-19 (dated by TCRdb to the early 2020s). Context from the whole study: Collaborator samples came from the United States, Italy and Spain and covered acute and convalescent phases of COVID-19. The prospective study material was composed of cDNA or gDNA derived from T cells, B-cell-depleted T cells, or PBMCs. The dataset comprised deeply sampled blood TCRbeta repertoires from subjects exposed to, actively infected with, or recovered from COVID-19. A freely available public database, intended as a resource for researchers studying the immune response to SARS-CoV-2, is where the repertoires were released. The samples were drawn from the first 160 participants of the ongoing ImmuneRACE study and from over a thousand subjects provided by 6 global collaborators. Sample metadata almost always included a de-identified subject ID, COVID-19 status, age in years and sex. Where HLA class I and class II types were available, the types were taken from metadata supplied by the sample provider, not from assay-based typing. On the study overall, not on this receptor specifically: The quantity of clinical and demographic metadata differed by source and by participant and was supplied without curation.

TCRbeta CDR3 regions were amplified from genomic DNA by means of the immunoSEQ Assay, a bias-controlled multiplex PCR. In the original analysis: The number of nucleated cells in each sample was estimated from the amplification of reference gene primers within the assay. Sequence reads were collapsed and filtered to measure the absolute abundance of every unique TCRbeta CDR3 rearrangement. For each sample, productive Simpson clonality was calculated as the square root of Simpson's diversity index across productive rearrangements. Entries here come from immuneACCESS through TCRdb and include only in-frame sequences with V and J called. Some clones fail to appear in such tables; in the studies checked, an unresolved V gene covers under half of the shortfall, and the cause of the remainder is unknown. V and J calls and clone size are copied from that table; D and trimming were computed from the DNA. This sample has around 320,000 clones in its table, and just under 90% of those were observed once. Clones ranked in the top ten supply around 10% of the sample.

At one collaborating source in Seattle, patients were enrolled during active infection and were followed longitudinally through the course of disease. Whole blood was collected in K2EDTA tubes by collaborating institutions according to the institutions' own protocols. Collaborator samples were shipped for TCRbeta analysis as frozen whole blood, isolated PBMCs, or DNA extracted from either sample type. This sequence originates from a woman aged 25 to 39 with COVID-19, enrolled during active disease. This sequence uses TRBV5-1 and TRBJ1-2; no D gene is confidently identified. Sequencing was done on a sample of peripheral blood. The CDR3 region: CASSPGEITYGYTF. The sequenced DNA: TGCGCCAGCAGCCCCGGGGAGATAACCTATGGCTACACCTTC.